This T cell receptor (beta chain) is from a study of control samples from healthy donors and cancer patients. Germline CDR1 reads MDHEN; CDR2 reads SYDVKM. With 6 bases removed from V and 2 bases from J, the gap between germline ends came to 17 bases. CDR3 size: 15 residues. The protocol was immunoSEQ multiplex PCR, while the TCRdb copy is restricted to in-frame clones and leaves out a portion. The table has about 82,000 clones, just under 95% seen once; the top ten hold around 4.5%. This clonotype was obtained from a woman in her late teens or twenties in good health. Specimen: blood. The gene calls are TRBV28 and TRBJ2-7; either TRBD1 or TRBD2 may fit D (6 bases each). CDR3 DNA: TGTGCCAGCAGGGGCACCGGGGGCCTAACCTACGAGCAGTACTTC. The encoded protein is CASRGTGGLTYEQYF.